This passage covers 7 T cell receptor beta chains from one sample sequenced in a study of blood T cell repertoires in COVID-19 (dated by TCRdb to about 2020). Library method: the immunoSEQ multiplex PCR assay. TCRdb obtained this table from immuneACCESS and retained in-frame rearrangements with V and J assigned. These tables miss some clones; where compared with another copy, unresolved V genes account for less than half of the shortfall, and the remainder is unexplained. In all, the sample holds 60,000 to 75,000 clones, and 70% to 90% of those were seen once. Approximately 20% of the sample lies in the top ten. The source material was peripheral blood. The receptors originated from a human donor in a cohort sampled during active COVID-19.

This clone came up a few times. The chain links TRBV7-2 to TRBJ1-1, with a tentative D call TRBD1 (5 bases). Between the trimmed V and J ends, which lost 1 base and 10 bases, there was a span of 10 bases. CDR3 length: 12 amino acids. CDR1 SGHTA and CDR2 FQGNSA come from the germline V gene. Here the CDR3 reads CASSLDGGTAFF. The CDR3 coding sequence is TGTGCCAGCAGCTTAGATGGGGGGACAGCTTTCTTT.

The CDR3 DNA follows: TGCAGCGTTGTCCCCAGGATTAGCACAGATACGCAGTATTTT. Encoded protein: CSVVPRISTDTQYF. This chain joins TRBV29-1 and TRBJ2-3; D is unclear. Germline CDR1 is SQVTM and CDR2 is ANQGSEA. The CDR3 runs to 14 residues. V was pared by 4 bases and J by 0 bases, with 11 bases between.

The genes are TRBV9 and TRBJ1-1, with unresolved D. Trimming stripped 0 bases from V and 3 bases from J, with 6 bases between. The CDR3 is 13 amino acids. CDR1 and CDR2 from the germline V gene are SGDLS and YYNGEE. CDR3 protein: CASSVAADTEAFF. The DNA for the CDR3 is TGTGCCAGCAGCGTAGCCGCGGACACTGAAGCTTTCTTT. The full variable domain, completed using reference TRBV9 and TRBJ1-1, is DSGVTQTPKHLITATGQRVTLRCSPRSGDLSVYWYQQSLDQGLQFLIQYYNGEERAKGNILERFSAQQFPDLHSELNLSSLELGDSALYFCASSVAADTEAFFGQGTRLTVV.

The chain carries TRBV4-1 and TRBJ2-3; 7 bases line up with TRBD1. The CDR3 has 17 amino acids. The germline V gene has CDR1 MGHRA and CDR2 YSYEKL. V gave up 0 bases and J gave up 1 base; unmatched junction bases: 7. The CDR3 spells CASSQDGVQGGTDTQYF. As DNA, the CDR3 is TGCGCCAGCAGCCAAGATGGTGTGCAGGGGGGCACAGATACGCAGTATTTT.

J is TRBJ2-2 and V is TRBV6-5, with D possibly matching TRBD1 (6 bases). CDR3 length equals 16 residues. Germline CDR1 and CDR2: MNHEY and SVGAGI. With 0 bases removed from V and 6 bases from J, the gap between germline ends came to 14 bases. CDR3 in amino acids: CASSYSLVGAPGELFF. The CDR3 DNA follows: TGTGCCAGCAGTTACTCGTTAGTGGGGGCGCCCGGGGAGCTGTTTTTT.

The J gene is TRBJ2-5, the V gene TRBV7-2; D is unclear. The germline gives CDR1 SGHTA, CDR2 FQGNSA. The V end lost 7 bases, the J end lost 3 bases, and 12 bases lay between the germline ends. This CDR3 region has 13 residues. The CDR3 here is CASTEADKETQYF. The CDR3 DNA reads TGTGCCAGCACTGAGGCGGATAAAGAGACCCAGTACTTC.

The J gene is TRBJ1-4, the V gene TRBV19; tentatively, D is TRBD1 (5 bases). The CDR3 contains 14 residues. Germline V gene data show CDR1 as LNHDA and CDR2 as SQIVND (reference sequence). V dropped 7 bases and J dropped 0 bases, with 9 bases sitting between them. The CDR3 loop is CASTSGPTNEKLFF. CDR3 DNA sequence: TGTGCCAGTACCTCAGGGCCAACTAATGAAAAACTGTTTTTT.